The 20 T cell receptor beta chains reported below all come from one sample, sequenced in a study of T cell responses to AZD1222 COVID-19 vaccine (dated by TCRdb to the early 2020s). The library was prepared using the immunoSEQ multiplex PCR assay. The source is immuneACCESS, and TCRdb retained only in-frame sequences with V and J called. Part of the clones is not carried over; for the studies checked, unresolved V genes explain less than half of this, and the remainder is unexplained. For this sample there are roughly 120,000 clones; about 91% appear just once. The ten most abundant clones make up approximately 6.4% of the sample. The time point label of this sample denotes: about 28 days (+/-7) after the second vaccine dose. The sequences come from peripheral blood, collected 28 days after the second AZD1222 dose. The source is an adult who received the AZD1222 COVID-19 vaccine.

The CDR3 DNA is TGTGCCAGCAGCCCTTCACCTGGACTAGCGGGGGGGCCCAATGAGCAGTTCTTC. Its translation is CASSPSPGLAGGPNEQFF. J is TRBJ2-1 and V is TRBV7-3, with 15 bases lining up with TRBD2. Germline lookup yields CDR1 SGHTA and CDR2 FQGTGA. V lost 5 bases, J lost 6 bases, and 11 bases stayed unmatched. This CDR3 comprises 18 residues.

Only a few counts were recorded for this clone. The CDR3 sequence: CASSPGATGELFF. The CDR3 DNA sequence: TGTGCCAGTAGTCCCGGGGCCACCGGGGAGCTGTTTTTT. The chain has TRBV19 and TRBJ2-2; D could derive from TRBD1 or TRBD2 (5 bases each). The CDR3 is made up of 13 amino acids. Deletions cut 5 bases from V and 4 bases from J, with 8 bases between. Germline lookup yields CDR1 LNHDA and CDR2 SQIVND (reference sequence).

A single count supports this clone. V usage is TRBV6-8 and J usage is TRBJ1-4; tentative D call: TRBD1 (6 bases). V was clipped by 5 bases and J by 0 bases, with 13 bases between them. CDR1 MNHGY and CDR2 SAAAGT come from the germline V gene. This CDR3 is 16 amino acids long. CDR3 DNA sequence: TGTGCCAGCAGTAGCTCGGACAGTGCAACTAATGAAAAACTGTTTTTT. It encodes CASSSSDSATNEKLFF.

The chain is built from TRBV24-1 and TRBJ2-1; 7 bases line up with TRBD2. The ends lost 4 bases at V and 6 bases at J; junction bases unmatched: 5. CDR3 length equals 14 residues. The V gene's germline CDR1 is KGHDR and CDR2 SFDVKD. The CDR3 DNA reads as TGTGCCACCAGTGACTTTAGCGGGTCCAATGAGCAGTTCTTC. Translated, it gives CATSDFSGSNEQFF.

The chain employs TRBV4-3 and TRBJ2-1; 8 bases are shared with TRBD2. The J segment lost 2 bases and the V segment lost 4 bases, leaving 10 bases of the junction unmatched. The CDR3 contains 17 residues. The germline gives CDR1 LGHNA, CDR2 YSLEER. The CDR3 region is CASSRSISGSAYNEQFF. The CDR3, as DNA: TGCGCCAGCAGCCGATCAATAAGCGGGAGTGCCTACAATGAGCAGTTCTTC.

The chain links TRBV27 to TRBJ1-1; tentative D call: TRBD1 (5 bases). CDR1 and CDR2 from the germline V gene are MNHEY and SMNVEV (reference sequence). The V end lost 5 bases, the J end lost 0 bases, and 13 bases lay between the germline ends. This CDR3 is 15 amino acids long. The CDR3 region has the DNA TGTGCCAGCAGTCCCGACAGTCCCATGAACACTGAAGCTTTCTTT. Translating it yields CASSPDSPMNTEAFF.

The chain uses TRBV19 and TRBJ2-5; 9 bases are shared with TRBD2. Germline CDR1 is LNHDA and CDR2 is SQIVND (reference sequence). The junction had 2 bases not matched to a gene; V was cut back by 7 bases and J by 5 bases. This CDR3 has 12 residues. The CDR3 region has the DNA TGTGCCAGTAAGGCGGGGGGGGAGACCCAGTACTTC. Protein sequence: CASKAGGETQYF.

This clone appeared a single time. This rearrangement joins TRBV28 to TRBJ2-7; D is uncertain. V dropped 4 bases and J dropped 2 bases, with 15 bases sitting between them. In germline, CDR1 is MDHEN, CDR2 SYDVKM. This CDR3 comprises 15 residues. This CDR3 is CASSSPTGLTYEQYF. The CDR3 DNA sequence: TGTGCCAGCAGTTCCCCCACCGGGTTAACCTACGAGCAGTACTTC.

V and J are TRBV15 and TRBJ1-6, with D possibly matching TRBD1 (5 bases). V lost 0 bases and J lost 7, with 13 bases in between. Germline CDR1 reads LNHNV; CDR2 reads YYDKDF (reference sequence). This CDR3 region has 16 residues. The CDR3 loop is CATSRDRVRGNSPLHF. The DNA of the CDR3 is TGTGCCACCAGCAGAGATCGGGTTCGGGGGAATTCACCCCTCCACTTT.

The rearrangement links TRBV7-9 to TRBJ1-4; D call uncertain. This CDR3 region has 13 residues. The germline gives CDR1 SEHNR, CDR2 FQNEAQ (reference sequence). V was trimmed by 1 base and J by 8 bases, leaving 8 bases between them. CDR3 region: CASSLGGLEKLFF. The DNA for the CDR3 is TGTGCCAGCAGCTTAGGGGGTCTAGAAAAACTGTTTTTT. Combining the CDR3 with reference TRBV7-9 and TRBJ1-4 gives the whole variable domain DTGVSQNPRHKITKRGQNVTFRCDPISEHNRLYWYRQTLGQGPEFLTYFQNEAQLEKSRLLSDRFSAERPKGSFSTLEIQRTEQGDSAMYLCASSLGGLEKLFFGSGTQLSVL.

The CDR3 reads CASSQEVGPGTEAFF. The CDR3 region has the DNA TGCGCCAGCAGCCAAGAGGTAGGGCCGGGCACTGAAGCTTTCTTT. The chain links TRBV4-1 to TRBJ1-1; D is uncertain. V was shortened by 0 bases and J by 4 bases, with 12 bases between the two germline ends. CDR3 size: 15 residues. Germline CDR1 reads MGHRA; CDR2 reads YSYEKL.

The chain carries TRBV5-3 and TRBJ1-6, with a possible D match to TRBD1 (5 bases). TRBV5-3 falls under the ORF class, with uncertain function. The CDR3 runs 18 residues. Trimming shortened V by 5 bases and J by 1 base, and 19 bases separated the two germline ends. CDR3 sequence: CARRPSGGAGSYNSPLHF. CDR3 in DNA: TGTGCCAGAAGACCCTCGGGAGGGGCGGGATCCTATAATTCACCCCTCCACTTT.

The CDR3 DNA is TGTGCCAGTAGTATATCGGGGAGCCGGTCAAGCTCCTACAATGAGCAGTTCTTC. Translating it yields CASSISGSRSSSYNEQFF. The chain joins TRBV19 to TRBJ2-1; D possibly corresponds to TRBD2 (5 bases). Trimming took off 2 bases at V and 0 bases at J, with 17 bases between the two ends. The germline V gene has CDR1 LNHDA and CDR2 SQIVND (reference sequence). The CDR3 sequence is 18 residues long.

The chain uses TRBV7-6 and TRBJ1-2, with 10 bases fitting TRBD1. In germline, CDR1 is SGHVS, CDR2 FNYEAQ. The CDR3 consists of 15 residues. Unmatched junction bases numbered 8, after V lost 5 bases and J lost 5 bases. CDR3 residues: CASSPGQGMGYGYTF. For the CDR3, the DNA is TGTGCCAGCAGCCCGGGACAGGGGATGGGTTATGGCTACACCTTC.

This rearrangement joins TRBV7-2 to TRBJ2-7, with 10 bases aligning to TRBD1. CDR1 and CDR2 from the germline V gene are SGHTA and FQGNSA. Trimming at V came to 5 bases and at J to 5 bases, leaving 6 bases not matched to a gene. The CDR3 loop spans 14 amino acids. CDR3 amino acids: CASSNRQGADEQYF. The CDR3 DNA reads TGTGCCAGCAGCAATAGACAGGGGGCGGACGAGCAGTACTTC.

V usage is TRBV11-3 and J usage is TRBJ2-2, with D possibly being TRBD1 (6 bases). The CDR3 sequence is 16 residues long. Germline assignment: CDR1 SGHNT and CDR2 YENEEA. Trimming pared 6 bases from V and 1 base from J, leaving 15 bases between. The CDR3 region has the DNA TGTGCCAGCAGTCACTCCGGGACACTGAACACCGGGGAGCTGTTTTTT. It translates to CASSHSGTLNTGELFF.

The rearrangement joins TRBV4-3 to TRBJ2-3, with 9 bases identical to TRBD1. CDR1 and CDR2 from the germline V gene are LGHNA and YSLEER. This CDR3 comprises 15 residues. V was clipped by 1 base and J by 6 bases; unmatched bases: 5. CDR3 sequence: CASSQGGTGRDTQYF. The CDR3 region has the DNA TGCGCCAGCAGCCAAGGGGGGACAGGGCGGGATACGCAGTATTTT.

J is TRBJ2-3 and V is TRBV28, with D unclear. Trimming stripped 8 bases from V and 6 bases from J, with 9 bases between. The V gene's germline CDR1 is MDHEN and CDR2 SYDVKM. The CDR3 runs to 11 residues. Here the CDR3 reads CASSREDTQYF. In nucleotides, the CDR3 is TGTGCCAGCTCCCGAGAGGATACGCAGTATTTT.

The rearrangement uses TRBV29-1 and TRBJ2-2; TRBD2 might be the D (5 bases). The CDR3 runs 12 residues. Germline CDR1 SQVTM, CDR2 ANQGSEA. Deletions cut 4 bases from V and 4 bases from J, with 7 bases between. For the CDR3, the DNA is TGCAGCGTTGCCGGGGTCACCGGGGAGCTGTTTTTT. It encodes CSVAGVTGELFF.

This CDR3 reads CASSPPRSGRLNSPLHF. The CDR3 DNA reads TGTGCCAGCTCACCACCGAGATCCGGACGACTCAATTCACCCCTCCACTTT. This chain links TRBV18 with TRBJ1-6; no reliable D call. V lost 0 bases, J lost 7 bases, and 16 bases lay in between. Germline assignment: CDR1 KGHSH and CDR2 LQKENI. The CDR3 runs to 17 residues.